This passage covers 14 T cell receptor beta chains from one sample sequenced in a study of shared clonotypes between healthy human individuals. The protocol was immunoSEQ multiplex PCR, while the TCRdb copy is restricted to in-frame clones and leaves out a portion. The sample shows about 2.4 million clones, roughly 93% of them seen only once. Sample: naive CD4+ T cells from PBMCs. As for subset: CD45RA+ positively selected. These TCRs come from a man younger than 30 in good health. Some clones in this sample may be carry-over from other donors' samples.

This clone occurred once. This chain uses TRBV2 with TRBJ1-1; D possibly corresponds to TRBD1 (5 bases). Trimming removed 4 bases from V and 8 bases from J, with 14 bases in between. In germline, CDR1 is SNHLY, CDR2 FYNNEI. This CDR3 comprises 13 residues. DNA of the CDR3: TGTGCCAGCAGTGCTATACAGGAGGGCGAAGCTTTCTTT. Translation gives CASSAIQEGEAFF. Full variable domain (outside the CDR3, taken from reference TRBV2 and TRBJ1-1): EPEVTQTPSHQVTQMGQEVILRCVPISNHLYFYWYRQILGQKVEFLVSFYNNEISEKSEIFDDQFSVERPDGSNFTLKIRSTKLEDSAMYFCASSAIQEGEAFFGQGTRLTVV.

The chain has TRBV10-3 and TRBJ2-3, with D hard to call. The V end lost 7 bases, the J end lost 0 bases, and 17 bases lay between the germline ends. The CDR3 covers 16 residues. The germline V gene has CDR1 ENHRY and CDR2 SYGVKD. The CDR3 region has the DNA TGTGCCATCACCCCTGATACCGTCAGGAGCACAGATACGCAGTATTTT. Amino acid sequence: CAITPDTVRSTDTQYF.

This clone was found a few times. The rearrangement uses TRBV7-9 and TRBJ1-3; D perhaps matches TRBD1 (5 bases). Germline CDR1 is SEHNR and CDR2 is FQNEAQ (reference sequence). The V end was cut by 3 bases, the J end by 0 bases, with 9 bases between. The CDR3 is 15 amino acids. The CDR3 coding sequence is TGTGCCAGCAGCTTGGTCGGGGCCTCTGGAAACACCATATATTTT. This codes for CASSLVGASGNTIYF.

The chain links TRBV5-1 to TRBJ2-5; D is possibly TRBD2 (6 bases). Germline-derived CDR1 and CDR2 are SGHRS and YFSETQ. The V end was cut by 4 bases, the J end by 0 bases, with 10 bases between. CDR3 length: 14 residues. CDR3 in amino acids: CASSPGVNQETQYF. Here the CDR3 DNA reads TGCGCCAGCAGCCCGGGGGTTAACCAAGAGACCCAGTACTTC.

The rearrangement joins TRBV18 to TRBJ2-1; D gene unclear. This CDR3 spans 11 amino acids. CDR1 is KGHSH and CDR2 is LQKENI in the germline V gene. V lost 3 bases and J 9 bases, leaving 6 bases between the germline ends. The CDR3 protein is CASSPRTEQFF. CDR3 bases: TGTGCCAGCTCACCTCGTACTGAGCAGTTCTTC.

The rearrangement joins TRBV5-6 to TRBJ1-2; no clear D. With 5 bases removed from V and 7 bases from J, the gap between germline ends came to 9 bases. The length of the CDR3 is 11 residues. CDR1 SGHDT and CDR2 YYEEEE come from the germline V gene. CDR3 residues: CASRFGSGYTF. Here the CDR3 DNA reads TGTGCCAGCAGGTTCGGCTCTGGCTACACCTTC.

This chain uses TRBV28 with TRBJ2-6, with D possibly matching TRBD2 (6 bases). The CDR3 has 19 residues. Germline CDR1 reads MDHEN; CDR2 reads SYDVKM. V was cut by 5 bases and J by 0 bases, with 20 bases left in between. The CDR3 DNA reads TGTGCCAGCAGTCGACCGGGACTCCCAACGCCCTCTGGGGCCAACGTCCTGACTTTC. Its protein is CASSRPGLPTPSGANVLTF.

The count of this clone is one. The same CDR3 also results from other DNA sequences found in this sample. J is TRBJ2-7 and V is TRBV5-1, with a tentative D call TRBD1 (6 bases). This CDR3 spans 13 amino acids. Germline values: CDR1 SGHRS, CDR2 YFSETQ. V lost 5 bases to trimming and J lost 4 bases, with 13 bases between them. The chain's CDR3 is CASSLVRGYEQYF. CDR3 nucleotide sequence: TGCGCCAGCAGTCTCGTTAGGGGGTACGAGCAGTACTTC.

The gene calls are TRBV9 and TRBJ2-2, with D uncertain. Germline lookup yields CDR1 SGDLS and CDR2 YYNGEE. CDR3 length: 16 amino acids. V lost 0 bases to trimming and J lost 2 bases, with 11 bases between them. CDR3: CASSVGSTANTGELFF. In DNA form, the CDR3 reads TGTGCCAGCAGCGTAGGGTCCACAGCAAACACCGGGGAGCTGTTTTTT.

The chain links TRBV19 to TRBJ1-2; a weak D match, TRBD1 (5 bases). Germline assignment: CDR1 LNHDA and CDR2 SQIVND (reference sequence). V lost 3 bases and J lost 6, with 14 bases in between. The CDR3 is 14 residues long. CDR3 in amino acids: CASSIVPRGDGYTF. CDR3 coding DNA: TGTGCCAGTAGTATCGTACCACGGGGGGATGGCTACACCTTC.

CDR3 amino acids: CASSEIQLAGGPGEQFF. In DNA, the CDR3 is TGTGCCAGCAGTGAAATCCAACTAGCGGGAGGGCCGGGTGAGCAGTTCTTC. The V and J genes are TRBV2 and TRBJ2-1, with TRBD2 matching 13 bases. Germline CDR1 is SNHLY and CDR2 is FYNNEI. CDR3 size: 17 residues. Germline trimming cut 2 bases from V and 9 bases from J; bases unmatched to any gene: 10. The full variable domain, with the rest looked up from reference TRBV2 and TRBJ2-1, is EPEVTQTPSHQVTQMGQEVILRCVPISNHLYFYWYRQILGQKVEFLVSFYNNEISEKSEIFDDQFSVERPDGSNFTLKIRSTKLEDSAMYFCASSEIQLAGGPGEQFFGPGTRLTVL.

The chain employs TRBV11-2 and TRBJ2-1; D possibly matches TRBD1 or TRBD2 (6 bases each). Trimming took 5 bases from V and 7 from J, leaving 18 bases between them. The CDR3 is 15 residues long. CDR1 is SGHAT, CDR2 FQNNGV, per germline. CDR3 sequence: CASSPYGGQRNEQFF. DNA for the CDR3: TGTGCCAGCAGCCCCTATGGGGGGCAACGGAATGAGCAGTTCTTC.

The chain combines TRBV5-4 with TRBJ1-2, with 8 bases aligning to TRBD1. The CDR3 spans 13 residues. CDR1 is SGHNT, CDR2 YYREEE, per germline (reference sequence). The trim removed 4 bases at V and 8 bases at J, leaving 7 bases unmatched. In DNA, the CDR3 is TGTGCCAGCAGCCCCGGACAGGGAGGAGGCTACACCTTC. Translated: CASSPGQGGGYTF.

This chain uses TRBV7-9 with TRBJ2-7; D gene uncertain. This CDR3 is built from 13 residues. Trimming stripped 0 bases from V and 2 bases from J, with 5 bases between. Germline CDR1 reads SEHNR; CDR2 reads FQNEAQ (reference sequence). CDR3 DNA: TGTGCCAGCAGCTTAGCCAGGCCCTACGAGCAGTACTTC. Translation: CASSLARPYEQYF.